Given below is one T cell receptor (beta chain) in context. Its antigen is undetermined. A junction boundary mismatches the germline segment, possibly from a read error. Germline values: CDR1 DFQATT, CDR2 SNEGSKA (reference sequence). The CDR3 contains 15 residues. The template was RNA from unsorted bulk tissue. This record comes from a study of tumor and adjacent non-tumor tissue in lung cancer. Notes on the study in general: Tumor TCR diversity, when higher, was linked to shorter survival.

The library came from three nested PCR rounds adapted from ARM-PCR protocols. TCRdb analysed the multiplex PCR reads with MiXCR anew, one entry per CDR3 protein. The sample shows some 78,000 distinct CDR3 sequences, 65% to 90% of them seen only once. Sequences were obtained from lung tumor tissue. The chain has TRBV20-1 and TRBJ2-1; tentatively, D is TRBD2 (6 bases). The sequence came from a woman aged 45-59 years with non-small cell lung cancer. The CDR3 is CSVRNRLGGLNERFF. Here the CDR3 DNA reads TGCAGTGTTAGAAATCGGCTTGGAGGGCTCAATGAGCGGTTCTTC.